This T cell receptor (beta chain) was sequenced for a study of cytomegalovirus exposure and HLA in healthy donors. Study information: From donors who were HLA-typed, an early data release held about 85 million unique TCRs.

The germline CDR1 and CDR2 sequences are SGHTS and YDEGEE. The CDR3 sequence is 11 residues long. V shed 1 base and J shed 15 bases, with 11 bases lying between them. 13 Jbeta primers and 60 Vbeta primers were used for the PCR. Libraries were prepared by immunoSEQ multiplex PCR; TCRdb keeps only in-frame clonotypes and omits some of them. Of fewer than 250,000 clones in the sample, less than 80% were seen once. Details on this clone: The antigen remains unidentified.

Though nominally healthy at sampling, donors likely had unrecorded immune exposures. Study conclusions and caveats: Owing to their indistinguishability, certain V segments, notably TRBV6-2 and TRBV6-3, were excluded. Common viral pathogens were later found to be apparently linked to several of the most significant clusters.

The sequence was collected from a girl between 2 and 10 years old in good health and CMV-seronegative. This chain connects TRBV5-8 to TRBJ2-1, with D possibly being TRBD2 (5 bases). Sample: PBMCs. CDR3 nucleotides: TGTGCCAGCAGCTTGACTAGAGCTATGTTCTTC. This encodes CASSLTRAMFF.